These T cell receptor beta chains were read from a single sample in a study of identical twins. Using its own MiXCR run on the 5' RACE reads, TCRdb lists one record per CDR3 protein. The data show about 100,000 distinct CDR3 sequences, with about 5.6% seen just once and approximately 12% held by the top ten. Sequences were obtained from memory T cells sorted from blood. These receptors were obtained from a woman between 45 and 65 years old in good health. Each CDR3 is given with its conserved first and last residue. Each record gives: CDR3 protein, CDR3 DNA, clone size, V gene, D gene, CDR3 length, J gene. D genes are given only for firm matches. Rows give clone size only sometimes, using once, few, many, or a class for an expanded clone.

CASSDRLNTEAFF TGTGCCAGCAGTGATCGACTGAACACTGAAGCTTTCTTT many TRBV2 . 13 TRBJ1-1
CASSLVVETQYF TGTGCCAGCAGCTTAGTGGTGGAGACCCAGTACTTC . TRBV11-2 . 12 TRBJ2-5
CASSPQRALNTQYF TGTGCCAGCAGCCCCCAACGGGCGTTGAATACGCAGTATTTT many TRBV7-9 . 14 TRBJ2-3
CASSLSAPSDEQFF TGTGCCAGCAGTTTGTCGGCGCCGTCGGATGAGCAGTTCTTC many TRBV12-3/TRBV12-4 . 14 TRBJ2-1
CSAVGQGRTDTQYF TGCAGTGCCGTGGGACAGGGGCGCACAGATACGCAGTATTTT many TRBV20-1 TRBD1 14 TRBJ2-3
CASSMGQGRGGYTF TGTGCCAGTAGTATGGGACAGGGCAGGGGTGGCTACACCTTC few TRBV19 TRBD1 14 TRBJ1-2
CASSSGRSYNSPLHF TGTGCCAGCAGCTCCGGACGGTCCTATAATTCACCCCTCCACTTT . TRBV7-8 . 15 TRBJ1-6
CASSHDPLVETNEQFF TGTGCCAGCAGCCATGATCCGTTGGTTGAAACCAATGAGCAGTTCTTC few TRBV3-1 . 16 TRBJ2-1
CASTPGGSNQPQHF TGTGCCAGTACTCCAGGGGGCTCGAATCAGCCCCAGCATTTT many TRBV6-2/TRBV6-3 TRBD1 14 TRBJ1-5
CASSPKNEQFF TGTGCCAGCAGTCCGAAAAATGAGCAGTTCTTC many TRBV6-2/TRBV6-3 . 11 TRBJ2-1
CASSLEGPVSGPEAFF TGCGCCAGCAGCTTGGAAGGGCCCGTTTCGGGGCCTGAAGCTTTCTTT few TRBV5-1 . 16 TRBJ1-1
CASSVAGSGDYEQYF TGTGCCAGCAGCGTAGCAGGGAGCGGGGACTACGAGCAGTACTTC many TRBV9 TRBD2 15 TRBJ2-7
CASSLYGGETGRGGTEAFF TGTGCCAGCAGTTTATATGGAGGGGAGACAGGGCGTGGGGGGACTGAAGCTTTCTTT few TRBV12-3/TRBV12-4 TRBD1 19 TRBJ1-1
CASSQATFGEQYF TGTGCCAGCAGCCAAGCTACGTTCGGCGAGCAGTACTTC few TRBV14 . 13 TRBJ2-7
CASSFPTRLAGGPDTQYF TGTGCCAGCAGCTTCCCCACTCGACTAGCGGGAGGGCCAGATACGCAGTATTTT few TRBV11-3 TRBD2 18 TRBJ2-3
CAISGGVGPTGELFF TGTGCCATCAGTGGAGGGGTCGGTCCCACCGGGGAGCTGTTTTTT many TRBV10-3 . 15 TRBJ2-2
CASSPMTENTEAFF TGTGCCAGCAGCCCCATGACAGAGAACACTGAAGCTTTCTTT many TRBV7-6 . 14 TRBJ1-1
CASSLVSGGGTHTQYF TGTGCCAGCAGCTTAGTTTCGGGTGGAGGCACACATACGCAGTATTTT . TRBV7-8 . 16 TRBJ2-3
CASSLGVRTYEQYF TGTGCCAGCAGCTTGGGTGTACGTACCTACGAGCAGTACTTC many TRBV5-6 . 14 TRBJ2-7
CASSPEGARGDTQYF TGTGCCAGCTCACCTGAGGGGGCGAGGGGAGATACGCAGTATTTT many TRBV18 TRBD1 15 TRBJ2-3
CASFRTGTTEAFF TGTGCCAGCTTCCGAACTGGGACCACTGAAGCTTTCTTT many TRBV27 . 13 TRBJ1-1
CASSIGKAPQTQYF TGTGCCAGTAGTATAGGAAAGGCCCCGCAGACCCAGTACTTC few TRBV19 . 14 TRBJ2-5
CAWSPDNYGYTF TGTGCCTGGAGTCCCGATAACTATGGCTACACCTTC . TRBV30 . 12 TRBJ1-2
CAWVTGEGGYTF TGTGCCTGGGTAACAGGGGAGGGGGGCTACACCTTC . TRBV30 TRBD1 12 TRBJ1-2
CASSRGYRGYEQYF TGTGCCAGCAGCCGGGGGTACCGGGGGTACGAGCAGTACTTC many TRBV27 . 14 TRBJ2-7
CSGAGGVNEKLFF TGCAGCGGAGCAGGGGGCGTTAATGAAAAACTGTTTTTT many TRBV29-1 TRBD1 13 TRBJ1-4
CSATGQGMGQPQHF TGCAGTGCAACTGGACAGGGCATGGGTCAGCCCCAGCATTTT few TRBV20-1 TRBD1 14 TRBJ1-5
CASSLTGTGILSSSYEQYF TGTGCCAGCAGCTTAACCGGGACAGGCATCCTCTCCAGCTCCTACGAGCAGTACTTC . TRBV5-6 TRBD1 19 TRBJ2-7
CASSLDRHSGANVLTF TGTGCCAGCAGCTTGGACCGACACTCTGGGGCCAACGTCCTGACTTTC few TRBV7-2 . 16 TRBJ2-6
CSARNQYEQYF TGCAGTGCTAGAAACCAGTACGAGCAGTACTTC many TRBV20-1 . 11 TRBJ2-7
CASSYSPPFSSYEQYF TGTGCCAGCAGTTACTCTCCTCCTTTCAGCTCCTACGAGCAGTACTTC many TRBV6-2/TRBV6-3 . 16 TRBJ2-7
CASSPGGRGNTIYF TGTGCCAGCAGTCCAGGGGGCCGAGGAAACACCATATATTTT many TRBV12-3/TRBV12-4 TRBD1 14 TRBJ1-3
CASSPIRANEQFF TGTGCCAGCAGCCCCATCAGGGCCAATGAGCAGTTCTTC once TRBV3-1 . 13 TRBJ2-1
CSARVQRESSDTQYF TGCAGTGCTAGAGTACAGCGGGAGTCCTCAGATACGCAGTATTTT many TRBV20-1 TRBD2 15 TRBJ2-3
CASSSPGLAKNIQYF TGTGCCAGCAGCTCCCCGGGCTTAGCCAAAAACATTCAGTACTTC many TRBV7-9 . 15 TRBJ2-4
CASSPGQVGNQPQHF TGTGCCAGCAGTCCGGGACAGGTAGGAAATCAGCCCCAGCATTTT many TRBV2 TRBD1 15 TRBJ1-5
CASRTSLSAGELFF TGTGCCAGCAGGACTTCCCTCTCTGCCGGGGAGCTGTTTTTT many TRBV25-1 . 14 TRBJ2-2